This T cell receptor (beta chain) was recorded in a study of T cell clonotyping in hematopoietic cell transplantation. CDR1 is SNHLY and CDR2 is FYNNEI in the germline V gene. The CDR3 spans 15 residues. Trimming removed 6 bases from V and 3 bases from J; junction bases left unmatched: 7. Time point: recipient sample about 28 days before transplant, after cytoreduction. Samples: about 28 days before transplant, then days 30, 100 and 180 after. Whole-study findings and limits: Graft donor and pretransplant recipient Inverse Simpson Index values predicted broader posttransplant TCR diversity. After transplant, recipient diversity fell while pathologically expanded clonotypes grew through day 180. Few recipient clonotypes overlapped donors; over 95% were de novo at given depth.

Data came from immunoSEQ multiplex PCR; TCRdb stores just in-frame clones and leaves some out. The sample has some 28,000 clones, about four fifths seen once. Concerning this clone itself: Its antigen is not identified.

This sequence joins TRBV2 and TRBJ2-1; 8 bases are shared with TRBD1. The source material was peripheral blood mononuclear cells, sampled before stem cell transplant. The source is a man between 40 and 49 years old with acute myeloid leukemia. Some clones in this sample may be carry-over from other donors' samples. For the CDR3, the DNA is TGTGCCAGCAGCCTGACAGGGGTCGGCTACAATGAGCAGTTCTTC. As protein: CASSLTGVGYNEQFF.